The TCR beta chain under discussion was sequenced for a study of blood T cell repertoires in COVID-19. Study-wide context: Acute-phase and convalescent COVID-19 samples originated in the United States, Italy and Spain.

How the authors handled the data: Researchers report that nucleated cell counts were estimated from reference gene primer amplification. Repertoires were generated with immunoSEQ multiplex PCR, while TCRdb's copy carries only in-frame clones and drops some. V, J and clone size derive from that table, while D and trimming were established from the DNA sequence. The sample yields 95,000 to 150,000 clones, 84% seen once. The study drew participants aged about 18 to 89 years from roughly 25 US areas. Recovered status applied to Cohort 3 donors who had two consecutive negative PCRs. It also applied to those with clearance or with symptom resolution. Looked up from germline, CDR1 is LGHDT and CDR2 is YNNKEL (reference sequence). The CDR3 is made up of 14 amino acids. Trimming left V 0 bases short and J 3 bases short, with 8 bases between.

The genes are TRBV3-1 (or the pseudogene TRBV3-2) and TRBJ1-2; D unclear. Sequencing was carried out using PBMCs or T cells enriched from blood (not recorded which). The sequence derives from a woman in her twenties or thirties who had recovered from COVID-19. The CDR3 spells CASSQDAEYYGYTF. The CDR3 nucleotides are TGTGCCAGCAGCCAAGACGCGGAATACTATGGCTACACCTTC.